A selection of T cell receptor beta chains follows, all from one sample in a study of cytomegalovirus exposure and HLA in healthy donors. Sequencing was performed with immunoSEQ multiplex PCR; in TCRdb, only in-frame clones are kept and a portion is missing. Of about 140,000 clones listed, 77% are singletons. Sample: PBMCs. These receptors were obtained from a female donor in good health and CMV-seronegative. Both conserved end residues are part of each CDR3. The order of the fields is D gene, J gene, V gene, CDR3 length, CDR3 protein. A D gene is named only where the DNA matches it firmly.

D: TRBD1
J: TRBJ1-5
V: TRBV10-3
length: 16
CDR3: CAISESDRGRNQPQHF

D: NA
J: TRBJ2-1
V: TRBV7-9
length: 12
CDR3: CASSLGVDEQFF

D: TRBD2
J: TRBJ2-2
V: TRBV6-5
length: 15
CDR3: CASSWTSGYTGELFF

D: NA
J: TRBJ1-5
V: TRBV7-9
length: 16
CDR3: CSSSLVRSGRNQPQHF

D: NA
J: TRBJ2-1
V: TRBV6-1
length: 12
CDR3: CASTGRDNEQFF

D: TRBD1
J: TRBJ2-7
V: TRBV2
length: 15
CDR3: CASRDRGRWAYEQYF

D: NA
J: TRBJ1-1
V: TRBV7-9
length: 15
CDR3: CASSLATGEGTEAFF

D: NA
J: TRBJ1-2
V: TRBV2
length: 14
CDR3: CASSEDRGDYGYTF

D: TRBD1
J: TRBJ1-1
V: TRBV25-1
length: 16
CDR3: CASSEGGWTGGTEAFF

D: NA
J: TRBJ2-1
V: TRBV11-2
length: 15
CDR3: CASSFLQGLYNEQFF

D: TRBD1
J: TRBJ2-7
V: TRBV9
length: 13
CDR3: CASSLTGGSEQYF

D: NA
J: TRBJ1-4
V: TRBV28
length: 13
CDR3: CASSGLLNEKLFF

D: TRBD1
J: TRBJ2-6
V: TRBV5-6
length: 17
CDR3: CASRFLDRASGANVLTF